The 28 T cell receptor beta chains reported below all come from one sample, sequenced in a study of blood T cell repertoires in COVID-19. Sequencing was performed with immunoSEQ multiplex PCR; in TCRdb, only in-frame clones are kept and a portion is missing. Here the sample spans 150,000 to 200,000 clones, approximately 90% being singletons. The sample consisted of peripheral blood. The receptors stem from a man aged 18 to 35 with acute or convalescent COVID-19.

The chain couples TRBV27 to TRBJ2-7, with TRBD1 matching over 9 bases. Per germline, CDR1 MNHEY and CDR2 SMNVEV (reference sequence). CDR3 length equals 14 residues. The V and J ends lost 3 bases and 4 bases, in that order; junction bases with no gene match: 4. The CDR3: CASSFRDRAYEQYF. The DNA of the CDR3 is TGTGCCAGCAGTTTTCGGGACAGGGCTTACGAGCAGTACTTC.

The chain recombines TRBV5-5 with TRBJ2-2, with D unresolved. Per the germline V gene, CDR1 is SGHKS and CDR2 is YYEKEE (reference sequence). V shed 2 bases and J shed 1 base, with 6 bases lying between them. CDR3 length: 14 residues. CDR3 residues: CASSFLLNTGELFF. The CDR3 DNA is TGTGCCAGCAGCTTTCTCCTGAACACCGGGGAGCTGTTTTTT.

The V call is TRBV7-9, the J call TRBJ1-1, with D unresolved. Trimming removed 2 bases at V and 5 bases at J, with 15 bases between. The CDR3 is 15 amino acids. Germline CDR1 is SEHNR and CDR2 is FQNEAQ (reference sequence). CDR3 sequence (DNA): TGTGCCAGCAGCTTATCTCGGGAGCGGGGAACTGAAGCTTTCTTT. It is translated as CASSLSRERGTEAFF.

Note on this clone: Additional DNA sequences in this sample encode the identical CDR3. This chain connects TRBV27 to TRBJ1-2; D unresolved. The CDR3 is made up of 14 amino acids. Germline CDR1 and CDR2: MNHEY and SMNVEV (reference sequence). V lost 5 bases and J 0 bases, leaving 10 bases between the germline ends. The CDR3 is CASSPRQANYGYTF. The CDR3, as DNA: TGTGCCAGCAGTCCAAGACAAGCTAACTATGGCTACACCTTC.

The sample holds one count of this clone. This chain links TRBV7-2 with TRBJ2-1, with D possibly matching TRBD2 (5 bases). V lost 5 bases and J lost 10, with 18 bases in between. CDR3 length equals 14 residues. Germline values: CDR1 SGHTA, CDR2 FQGNSA. The DNA for the CDR3 is TGTGCCAGCAGCCCCCAGCGGACCGGTCCCGAGCAGTTCTTC. Translation gives CASSPQRTGPEQFF.

The chain links TRBV5-1 to TRBJ2-1; a weak D match, TRBD1 (5 bases). The CDR3 is made up of 14 amino acids. The germline gives CDR1 SGHRS, CDR2 YFSETQ. V was trimmed by 2 bases and J by 7 bases, leaving 13 bases between them. DNA of the CDR3: TGCGCCAGCAGCTTAGGGGCCCAGCCTAATGAGCAGTTCTTC. Amino acids: CASSLGAQPNEQFF.

The chain links TRBV6-1 to TRBJ1-3; D perhaps matches TRBD1 (6 bases). Germline-derived CDR1 and CDR2 are MNHNS and SASEGT. Trimming took off 0 bases at V and 0 bases at J, with 12 bases between the two ends. There are 17 residues in the CDR3. The CDR3 protein is CASSEAPGQLSGNTIYF. The CDR3 coding sequence is TGTGCCAGCAGTGAAGCGCCCGGACAGCTCTCTGGAAACACCATATATTTT.

The rearrangement uses TRBV20-1 and TRBJ1-1; D gene uncertain. Trimming removed 6 bases from V and 5 bases from J, with 10 bases in between. The CDR3 covers 11 residues. Germline V CDR1 and CDR2: DFQATT, SNEGSKA (reference sequence). CDR3 sequence (DNA): TGCAGTGCCCGGGCGGGGACTGAAGCTTTCTTT. Translating it yields CSARAGTEAFF.

The chain employs TRBV7-6 and TRBJ1-2; no definite D call. The CDR3 runs to 15 residues. Germline V gene data show CDR1 as SGHVS and CDR2 as FNYEAQ. The V end was cut by 2 bases, the J end by 3 bases, with 13 bases between. This CDR3 reads CASSLTGIGDYGYTF. In DNA, the CDR3 is TGTGCCAGCAGCTTAACGGGAATAGGTGACTATGGCTACACCTTC.

This clone turned up a few times. V and J are TRBV19 and TRBJ2-1; 10 nucleotides align to TRBD2. Germline lookup yields CDR1 LNHDA and CDR2 SQIVND (reference sequence). V dropped 6 bases and J dropped 4; count of bases not matched to a gene: 15. CDR3 length: 18 residues. The CDR3 is CASRKGNLAGVKYNEQFF. The CDR3 nucleotides are TGTGCCAGTAGAAAGGGTAACCTAGCGGGAGTTAAGTACAATGAGCAGTTCTTC.

The V and J genes are TRBV24-1 and TRBJ1-5, with 9 bases that match TRBD1. Germline values: CDR1 KGHDR, CDR2 SFDVKD. There are 16 residues in the CDR3. The J segment lost 3 bases and the V segment lost 4 bases, leaving 6 bases of the junction unmatched. The CDR3 DNA follows: TGTGCCACCAGTGACCCGGGACAGGGACTCAATCAGCCCCAGCATTTT. Translation: CATSDPGQGLNQPQHF.

This rearrangement joins TRBV6-5 to TRBJ2-1; 11 bases are a match to TRBD2. Looked up from germline, CDR1 is MNHEY and CDR2 is SVGAGI. Trimming at V came to 10 bases and at J to 6 bases, leaving 8 bases not matched to a gene. The CDR3 length is 14 residues. Here the CDR3 reads CATRGTSGRNEQFF. The CDR3 DNA is TGTGCCACCCGCGGGACTAGCGGTCGCAATGAGCAGTTCTTC.

The chain links TRBV5-1 to TRBJ1-4; D not resolved. V was pared by 0 bases and J by 5 bases, with 17 bases between. The V gene's germline CDR1 is SGHRS and CDR2 YFSETQ. The CDR3 extends over 17 amino acids. CDR3 protein: CASSLDPGRTGNEKLFF. For the CDR3, the DNA is TGCGCCAGCAGCTTGGATCCGGGCCGGACGGGGAATGAAAAACTGTTTTTT.

As DNA, the CDR3 is TGTGCCAGCAGCTCTAGACAGGGGCATAACTATGGCTACACCTTC. The encoded protein is CASSSRQGHNYGYTF. The chain joins TRBV7-6 to TRBJ1-2; 8 positions agree with TRBD1. This CDR3 has 15 residues. Germline V CDR1 and CDR2: SGHVS, FNYEAQ. The junction had 5 bases not matched to a gene; V was cut back by 4 bases and J by 1 base.

The DNA of the CDR3 is TGTGCCAGCAGCCAAGATCAAGGGACAGGGAGAGAGCAGTTCTTC. Protein sequence: CASSQDQGTGREQFF. The chain is built from TRBV14 and TRBJ2-1, with 9 bases that match TRBD1. The CDR3 contains 15 residues. Germline loops: CDR1 SGHDN, CDR2 FVKESK. V lost 0 bases to trimming and J lost 10 bases; unmatched junction nucleotides: 7.

The chain joins TRBV19 to TRBJ2-7, with 12 nucleotides matching TRBD2. Germline V gene lookup returns CDR1 LNHDA and CDR2 SQIVND (reference sequence). The CDR3 sequence is 15 residues long. The V segment lost 4 bases and the J segment 4 bases; nucleotides outside the gene matches: 5. CDR3 residues: CASSTSGRARYEQYF. DNA of the CDR3: TGTGCCAGTAGTACTAGCGGGAGGGCCCGATACGAGCAGTACTTC.

The chain recombines TRBV6-5 with TRBJ2-5; no clear D gene. V lost 6 bases and J lost 1, with 15 bases in between. CDR1 MNHEY and CDR2 SVGAGI come from the germline V gene. The CDR3 covers 15 residues. The CDR3 is CASRPRTSLQETQYF. Here the CDR3 DNA reads TGTGCCAGCAGACCCCGCACGTCACTCCAAGAGACCCAGTACTTC.

The chain uses TRBV6-5 and TRBJ1-6; the match to TRBD1 covers 10 bases. From germline, CDR1 is MNHEY and CDR2 SVGAGI. The CDR3 has 15 amino acids. The junction had 6 bases not matched to a gene; V was cut back by 6 bases and J by 7 bases. In DNA form, the CDR3 reads TGTGCCAGCAGCCCCGGGACAGGGGTGAATTCACCCCTCCACTTT. This sequence encodes CASSPGTGVNSPLHF.

This chain joins TRBV14 and TRBJ1-2; no reliable D call. This CDR3 has 13 amino acids. The germline V and J ends were trimmed by 0 bases and 6 bases, with 8 bases remaining between them. Germline V gives CDR1 SGHDN, CDR2 FVKESK. CDR3 in DNA: TGTGCCAGCAGCCAAGATGGAGGGAATGGCTACACCTTC. Its protein product is CASSQDGGNGYTF.

The CDR3 DNA reads as TGCGCCAGCAGCTTGGCCGGGGGGCCTAGTGAAAAACTGTTTTTT. Its protein product is CASSLAGGPSEKLFF. The rearrangement uses TRBV5-1 and TRBJ1-4, with D possibly matching TRBD1 (6 bases). The CDR3 spans 15 residues. Trimming cost V 0 bases and J 7 bases, with 13 bases left between them. The germline V gene has CDR1 SGHRS and CDR2 YFSETQ.

The V call is TRBV20-1, the J call TRBJ1-2; no clear D gene. In germline, CDR1 is DFQATT, CDR2 SNEGSKA (reference sequence). Deletions cut 4 bases from V and 3 bases from J, with 6 bases between. The CDR3 is 11 amino acids. The CDR3 coding sequence is TGCAGTGCTAACAGCCACTATGGCTACACCTTC. This gives the protein CSANSHYGYTF.

The chain employs TRBV21-1 and TRBJ1-1; TRBD1 reflects the table's D call only, with no check against the DNA. TRBV21-1 is flagged as a pseudogene. The CDR3 spans 14 residues. DNA for the CDR3: TGTGCCAGCAGCAAAACGCGGACAGGGGCTGAAGCTTTCTTT. It is translated as CASSKTRTGAEAFF.

This clone was counted once. This chain joins TRBV4-1 and TRBJ2-3; a weak D match, TRBD1 (5 bases). This CDR3 contains 16 residues. The V gene lost 0 bases and the J gene lost 0 bases, with 10 bases spanning the gap. The germline CDR1 and CDR2 sequences are MGHRA and YSYEKL. This CDR3 is CASSQDWPGSTDTQYF. As DNA, the CDR3 is TGCGCCAGCAGCCAAGATTGGCCAGGGAGCACAGATACGCAGTATTTT.

CDR3 sequence (DNA): TGTGCCAGTAGTATGACAGCCATGAACACTGAAGCTTTCTTT. It translates to CASSMTAMNTEAFF. V gene TRBV19 combines with J gene TRBJ1-1; D is perhaps TRBD1 (5 bases). This CDR3 is built from 14 residues. V gave up 3 bases and J gave up 0 bases, with 8 bases separating them. Germline values: CDR1 LNHDA, CDR2 SQIVND (reference sequence).

The chain carries TRBV5-1 and TRBJ2-3; the match to TRBD2 covers 11 bases. The CDR3 is 17 residues long. Per the germline V gene, CDR1 is SGHRS and CDR2 is YFSETQ. V was clipped by 0 bases and J by 0 bases; unmatched bases: 3. The CDR3 sequence: CASSLVAGGISTDTQYF. The CDR3 DNA sequence: TGCGCCAGCAGCTTGGTAGCGGGAGGGATTAGCACAGATACGCAGTATTTT. Full variable domain (missing parts from reference TRBV5-1 and TRBJ2-3): KAGVTQTPRYLIKTRGQQVTLSCSPISGHRSVSWYQQTPGQGLQFLFEYFSETQRNKGNFPGRFSGRQFSNSRSEMNVSTLELGDSALYLCASSLVAGGISTDTQYFGPGTRLTVL.

This clone came up a few times. CDR3 in amino acids: CASSAASGGDYNEQFF. The CDR3 DNA reads TGTGCCAGCTCCGCGGCCAGCGGGGGGGACTACAATGAGCAGTTCTTC. The chain carries TRBV18 and TRBJ2-1; 10 bases fit TRBD2. The germline V gene has CDR1 KGHSH and CDR2 LQKENI. The CDR3 contains 16 residues. With V trimmed by 6 bases and J by 3 bases, 8 bases remained unmatched.

The rearrangement links TRBV18 to TRBJ1-2, with 9 nucleotides matching TRBD1. Germline V gene data show CDR1 as KGHSH and CDR2 as LQKENI. This CDR3 is 15 amino acids long. The J segment lost 0 bases and the V segment lost 2 bases, leaving 1 base of the junction unmatched. The CDR3 DNA reads TGTGCCAGCTCACCAACAGGGGGCTCTAACTATGGCTACACCTTC. This gives the protein CASSPTGGSNYGYTF.

The rearrangement uses TRBV19 and TRBJ2-2; unclear D gene. Germline V gene sequence: CDR1 LNHDA, CDR2 SQIVND (reference sequence). The CDR3 loop spans 16 amino acids. The ends were cut back, 0 bases at V and 1 base at J, with 9 bases in the middle. CDR3 residues: CASSIEKAENTGELFF. CDR3 in DNA: TGTGCCAGTAGTATAGAAAAGGCGGAGAACACCGGGGAGCTGTTTTTT.